This entry describes one TCR beta chain. The CDR3 loop spans 14 amino acids. Trimming shortened V by 1 base and J by 0 bases, and 3 bases separated the two germline ends. The germline V gene encodes CDR1 MGHRA and CDR2 YSYEKL. These data are taken from a study of T-cell memory formation after mild COVID-19. A single record per CDR3 protein comes from TCRdb applying MiXCR to the 5' RACE reads. The sample records 400,000 or so distinct CDR3 sequences, about 20% being singletons. Sequenced input: PBMCs or a T cell subset sorted from them (not recorded which). The genes are TRBV4-1 and TRBJ2-2; D is unresolved. This TCR derives from an adult woman who had mild COVID-19 (a few samples of this study predate the infection). Cell type and time point are not known. The CDR3 nucleotides are TGCGCCAGCAGCCAAGCGCCGAACACCGGGGAGCTGTTTTTT. Amino acids: CASSQAPNTGELFF.